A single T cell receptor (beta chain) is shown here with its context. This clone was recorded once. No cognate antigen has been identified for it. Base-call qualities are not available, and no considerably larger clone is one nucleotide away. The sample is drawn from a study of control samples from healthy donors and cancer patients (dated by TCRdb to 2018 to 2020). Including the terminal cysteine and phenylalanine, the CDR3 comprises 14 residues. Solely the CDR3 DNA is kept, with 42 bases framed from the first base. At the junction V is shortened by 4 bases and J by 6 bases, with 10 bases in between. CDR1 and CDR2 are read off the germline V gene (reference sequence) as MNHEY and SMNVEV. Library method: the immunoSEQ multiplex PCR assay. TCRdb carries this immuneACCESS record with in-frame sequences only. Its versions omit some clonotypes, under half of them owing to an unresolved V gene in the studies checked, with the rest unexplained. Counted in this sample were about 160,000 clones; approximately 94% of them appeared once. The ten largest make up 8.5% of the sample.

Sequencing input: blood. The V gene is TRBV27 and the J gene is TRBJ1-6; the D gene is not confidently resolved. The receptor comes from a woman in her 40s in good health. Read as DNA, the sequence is TGTGCCAGCAGTTACAGCGGGATTAATTCACCCCTCCACTTT. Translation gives CASSYSGINSPLHF.